This TCR beta chain is drawn from a study of blood T cell repertoires in COVID-19. Across the whole study: Acute and convalescent COVID-19 samples came from the United States, Italy and Spain. T cells, B-cell-depleted T cells, or PBMCs provided the cDNA or gDNA that served as material.

V lost 1 base and J lost 6, with 10 bases in between. The CDR3 totals 14 residues. CDR1 and CDR2 (germline): MDHEN, SYDVKM. In the original analysis: Amplification of reference gene primers was used by the study to estimate nucleated cell counts. Here immunoSEQ multiplex PCR was the method, and the copy in TCRdb shows in-frame clones only, minus some. Clone size and the V and J calls come from that table; the DNA yielded D and trimming. In the table there are fewer than 250,000 clones, roughly nine tenths of which are singletons. The gene calls are TRBV28 and TRBJ1-5; D not certain. Specimen: peripheral blood. The source is a man aged 25-45 years with acute or convalescent COVID-19. CDR3: CASSLYLTGQPQHF. The CDR3, as DNA: TGTGCCAGCAGTTTATATCTCACGGGTCAGCCCCAGCATTTT.